A single sample is the source of the 4 T cell receptor beta chains below, sequenced in a study of circulating tumor DNA in untreated peripheral T-cell lymphoma. Measured with immunoSEQ multiplex PCR; TCRdb has only the in-frame clones, and not every one. The sample shows fewer than 11,000 clones, around 74% of them seen only once. Sequencing used tumor tissue. The source is a human donor with peripheral T-cell lymphoma.

This chain uses TRBV10-3 with TRBJ2-1; D ambiguous. This CDR3 region has 17 residues. Trimming left V 0 bases short and J 0 bases short, with 12 bases between. Germline V gene lookup returns CDR1 ENHRY and CDR2 SYGVKD. CDR3 sequence reads: CAISESGSSHSYNEQFF. In DNA form, the CDR3 reads TGTGCCATCAGTGAGTCGGGAAGCAGTCACTCCTACAATGAGCAGTTCTTC.

The rearrangement uses TRBV7-5 and TRBJ2-7. TRBV7-5 is listed as a pseudogene. This CDR3 comprises 15 residues. The CDR3 region is CASSSLTVSSYEQYF. CDR3 nucleotide sequence: TGTGCCAGCAGCTCGCTCACGGTCAGCTCCTACGAGCAGTACTTC.

The table lists this clone with a count of one. V gene TRBV22-1 combines with J gene TRBJ2-7; the listed D gene, TRBD1, was not tested against the DNA. TRBV22-1 is listed as a pseudogene. CDR3 length: 15 residues. CDR3 nucleotide sequence: TGTGCCAGCAGCTTAGCGGGACAGGGGTACTACGAGCAGTACTTC. Protein product: CASSLAGQGYYEQYF.

The rearrangement links TRBV10-1 to TRBJ2-1; TRBD1 or TRBD2 may be the D gene (5 bases each). The germline CDR1 and CDR2 sequences are WNHNN and SYGVQD (reference sequence). The germline V and J ends were trimmed by 6 bases and 8 bases, with 20 bases remaining between them. The CDR3 consists of 15 residues. CDR3 nucleotide sequence: TGCGCCAGCAGCCCGGGACCCCAACGAAGGGATGAGCAGTTCTTC. This encodes CASSPGPQRRDEQFF.